This T cell receptor beta chain emerged from a study of neurological immune-mediated disorders. The study's findings and limits: There were no CDR3 amino acid sequences shared by expanded clones across subjects, a result suggesting private repertoires in all groups.

Time point noted: longitudinal time-point 2. Germline assignment: CDR1 SGHTA and CDR2 FQGNSA. The CDR3 has 16 amino acids. V shed 5 bases, J shed 6 bases, and the junction held 16 bases outside the gene matches. TCRdb re-called the 5' RACE reads with MiXCR, one entry per CDR3 protein. The data show 55,000 to 65,000 distinct CDR3 sequences, more than 7.5% seen once. Many counts were recorded for this clonotype. Its antigen is currently unknown. This clonotype was obtained from a man aged 30 to 39 in good health. The sample comprised PBMCs. The V and J genes are TRBV7-2 and TRBJ2-7; 7 bases are shared with TRBD2. CDR3 DNA sequence: TGTGCCAGCAGCCCAGGGTTTGAAGCGGGGACGGGCGAGCAGTACTTC. The encoded protein is CASSPGFEAGTGEQYF.